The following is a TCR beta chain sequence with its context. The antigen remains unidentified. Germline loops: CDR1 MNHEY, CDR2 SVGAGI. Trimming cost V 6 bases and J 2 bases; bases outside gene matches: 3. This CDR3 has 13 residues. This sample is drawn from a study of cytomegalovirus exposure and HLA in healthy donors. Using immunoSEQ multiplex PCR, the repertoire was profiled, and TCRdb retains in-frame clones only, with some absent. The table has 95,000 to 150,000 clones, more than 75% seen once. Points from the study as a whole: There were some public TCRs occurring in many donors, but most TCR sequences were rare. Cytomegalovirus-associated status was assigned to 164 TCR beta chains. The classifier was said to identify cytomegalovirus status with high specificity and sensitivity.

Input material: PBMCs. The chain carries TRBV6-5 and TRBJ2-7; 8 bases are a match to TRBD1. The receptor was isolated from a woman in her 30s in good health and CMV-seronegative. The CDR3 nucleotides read TGTGCCAGCAGCAGACAGGGGACCTACGAGCAGTACTTC. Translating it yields CASSRQGTYEQYF.